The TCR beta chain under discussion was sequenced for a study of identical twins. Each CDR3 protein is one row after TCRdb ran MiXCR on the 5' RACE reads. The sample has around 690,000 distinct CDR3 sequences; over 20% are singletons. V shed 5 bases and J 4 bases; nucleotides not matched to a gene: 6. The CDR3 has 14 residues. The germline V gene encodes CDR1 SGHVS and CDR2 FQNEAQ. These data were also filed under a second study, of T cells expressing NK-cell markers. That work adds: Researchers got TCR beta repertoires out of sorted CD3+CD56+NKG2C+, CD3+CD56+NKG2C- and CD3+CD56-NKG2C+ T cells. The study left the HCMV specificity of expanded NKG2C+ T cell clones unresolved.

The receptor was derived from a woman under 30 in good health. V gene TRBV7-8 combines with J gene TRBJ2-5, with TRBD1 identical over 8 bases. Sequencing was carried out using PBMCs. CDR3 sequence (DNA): TGTGCCAGCAGCACAGGACAGGGAGGAGAGACCCAGTACTTC. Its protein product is CASSTGQGGETQYF.